The 18 T cell receptor beta chains listed next were all sequenced from one sample in a study of prognosis after radiotherapy for stage I lung cancer. From genomic DNA, two-round multiplex PCR was used to amplify TCR beta CDR3. Gene-specific TRBV and TRBJ primers were used in PCR round one. TCRdb recomputed calls from the multiplex PCR reads with MiXCR, one row per CDR3 protein. The sample has about 16,000 distinct CDR3 sequences; approximately 40% are singletons. The sample consisted of PBMCs, taken before or after stereotactic body radiation therapy (not recorded which). These receptors originate from a donor aged 50 or older with non-small cell lung cancer.

This clonotype has at least ten counts. This chain joins TRBV30 and TRBJ1-5; D perhaps matches TRBD1 (5 bases). Looked up from germline, CDR1 is GTSNPN and CDR2 is SVGIG (reference sequence). V lost 5 bases and J 4 bases, leaving 9 bases between the germline ends. The CDR3 extends over 12 amino acids. The CDR3 region has the DNA TGTGCCTGGGGTGGGGGAAATCAGCCCCAGCATTTT. This sequence encodes CAWGGGNQPQHF.

This chain links TRBV11-3 with TRBJ2-5; 7 positions agree with TRBD1. This CDR3 is built from 14 residues. Trimming removed 1 base from V and 1 base from J; junction bases left unmatched: 0. Germline V CDR1 and CDR2: SGHNT, YENEEA. The CDR3 DNA reads as TGTGCCAGCAGCTTAGGGGACAGCCAAGAGACCCAGTACTTC. This codes for CASSLGDSQETQYF. The full variable domain, completed using reference TRBV11-3 and TRBJ2-5, is EAGVVQSPRYKIIEKKQPVAFWCNPISGHNTLYWYLQNLGQGPELLIRYENEEAVDDSQLPKDRFSAERLKGVDSTLKIQPAELGDSAVYLCASSLGDSQETQYFGPGTRLLVL.

There are many counts of this clonotype. The chain combines TRBV27 with TRBJ2-7, with no clear D. Germline loops: CDR1 MNHEY, CDR2 SMNVEV (reference sequence). Trimming cost V 0 bases and J 3 bases, with 12 bases left between them. This CDR3 region has 15 residues. The CDR3, as DNA: TGTGCCAGCAGTTTATCAGGGAATTTCCTCTACGAGCAGTACTTC. This translates into CASSLSGNFLYEQYF.

The table lists this clonotype with a count of one. This is likely an artifact of a read error, given a far larger clone one base away. This chain connects TRBV6-4 to TRBJ1-5; 11 bases match TRBD1. The CDR3 runs to 18 residues. Germline values: CDR1 MRHNA, CDR2 SNTAGT. The V and J ends lost 7 bases and 6 bases, in that order; junction bases with no gene match: 17. The CDR3: CASITGTGGKIVGQPQHF. The CDR3 DNA is TGTGCCAGCATCACCGGGACAGGGGGAAAAATTGTGGGTCAGCCCCAGCATTTT.

This clonotype was recorded at least ten times. The chain links TRBV4-1 to TRBJ1-6; 7 bases map to TRBD1. The CDR3 is made up of 18 amino acids. The V segment lost 0 bases and the J segment 3 bases; nucleotides outside the gene matches: 8. CDR1 MGHRA and CDR2 YSYEKL come from the germline V gene. The CDR3: CASSQDVGGIDYNSPLHF. The CDR3 DNA sequence: TGCGCCAGCAGCCAAGATGTAGGGGGCATTGACTATAATTCACCCCTCCACTTT.

As concerns this clonotype: Only one base separates this from a far larger clonotype, so it likely reflects a read error. The J gene is TRBJ1-5, the V gene TRBV16, with TRBD1 as a possible D gene (5 bases). Deletions cut 4 bases from V and 3 bases from J, with 10 bases between. The CDR3 contains 14 residues. Germline V gene lookup returns CDR1 KGHSY and CDR2 FQNENV. CDR3 in amino acids: CASSRAGYNQPQHF. The CDR3 DNA is TGTGCCAGCAGCCGGGCAGGGTACAATCAGCCCCAGCATTTT. Looking up the rest from reference TRBV16 and TRBJ1-5 gives the full variable domain: GEEVAQTPKHLVRGEGQKAKLYCAPIKGHSYVFWYQQVLKNEFKFLISFQNENVFDETGMPKERFSAKCLPNSPCSLEIQATKLEDSAVYFCASSRAGYNQPQHFGDGTRLSIL.

This clonotype was observed at least ten times. This sequence joins TRBV4-3 and TRBJ2-7; D may correspond to TRBD1 or TRBD2 (6 bases each). Germline CDR1 and CDR2: LGHNA and YSLEER. With 1 base removed from V and 2 bases from J, the gap between germline ends came to 18 bases. This CDR3 spans 17 amino acids. CDR3 sequence (DNA): TGCGCCAGCAGCCAAGGAGTATCGGGGGCCCAAACCTACGAGCAGTACTTC. Residues: CASSQGVSGAQTYEQYF.

This clonotype was recorded a few times. A much bigger clone sits one base away, suggesting this may be a read error. The chain combines TRBV6-5 with TRBJ1-5; D gene ambiguous. This CDR3 has 15 amino acids. The V gene's germline CDR1 is MNHEY and CDR2 SVGAGI. V was pared by 2 bases and J by 9 bases, with 17 bases between. The CDR3 sequence is CASSYLTARVLPQHF. CDR3 in DNA: TGTGCCAGCAGTTACCTAACAGCGCGAGTGTTGCCCCAGCATTTT.

This clonotype was recorded at least ten times. The chain combines TRBV5-5 with TRBJ2-7; TRBD1 agrees at 11 bases. The CDR3 extends over 15 amino acids. Per germline, CDR1 SGHKS and CDR2 YYEKEE (reference sequence). V trimming: 5 bases; J trimming: 2 bases; junction bases outside the gene matches: 6. The CDR3, as DNA: TGTGCCAGCAGACGGACAGGGGGCGCCCCCTACGAGCAGTACTTC. Amino acid sequence: CASRRTGGAPYEQYF.

By sample fraction, this clonotype is medium-sized. The chain has TRBV30 and TRBJ2-2; TRBD1 agrees at 9 bases. The V and J ends lost 4 bases and 1 base, in that order; junction bases with no gene match: 4. This CDR3 comprises 15 residues. CDR1 and CDR2 (germline): GTSNPN, SVGIG (reference sequence). CDR3 sequence (DNA): TGTGCCTGGAACCGACAGGGGGTGAACACCGGGGAGCTGTTTTTT. Translating gives CAWNRQGVNTGELFF. The entire variable domain, with the rest obtained from reference TRBV30 and TRBJ2-2, is as follows: SQTIHQWPATLVQPVGSPLSLECTVEGTSNPNLYWYRQAAGRGLQLLFYSVGIGQISSEVPQNLSASRPQDRQFILSSKKLLLSDSGFYLCAWNRQGVNTGELFFGEGSRLTVL.

This clonotype was seen many times. The chain employs TRBV7-9 and TRBJ2-7; 9 bases align to TRBD1. Germline CDR1 reads SEHNR; CDR2 reads FQNEAQ (reference sequence). With 6 bases clipped from V and 2 bases from J, the junction kept 8 bases outside the gene matches. The CDR3 consists of 15 residues. The CDR3 DNA reads TGTGCCAGCAGAAGGGGGGACAGGGTCCCCTACGAGCAGTACTTC. Amino acid sequence: CASRRGDRVPYEQYF.

This clonotype was observed a single time. The gene calls are TRBV28 and TRBJ2-7, with TRBD1 identical over 11 bases. The germline CDR1 and CDR2 sequences are MDHEN and SYDVKM. The CDR3 loop spans 14 amino acids. With V trimmed by 3 bases and J by 3 bases, 1 base remained unmatched. The CDR3, as DNA: TGTGCCAGCAGTTTGGGGACAGGGGGCTACGAGCAGTACTTC. Translation: CASSLGTGGYEQYF.

This clonotype has ten or more counts. The chain couples TRBV6-2 or TRBV6-3 to TRBJ1-5, with no clear D. The CDR3 runs 14 residues. V was pared by 7 bases and J by 8 bases, with 18 bases between. CDR1 is MNHEY, CDR2 SVGEGT, per germline. This CDR3 reads CASNPASRVKPQHF. As DNA, the CDR3 is TGTGCCAGCAACCCCGCGTCTAGGGTAAAGCCCCAGCATTTT.

This clonotype is deemed large. The rearrangement links TRBV11-2 to TRBJ2-1; D remains unclear. Germline assignment: CDR1 SGHAT and CDR2 FQNNGV. CDR3 length equals 13 residues. Trimming shortened V by 1 base and J by 9 bases, and 10 bases separated the two germline ends. CDR3 protein: CASSLGGYSEQFF. DNA for the CDR3: TGTGCCAGCAGCTTAGGGGGATACTCTGAGCAGTTCTTC.

This clonotype has at least ten counts. The V call is TRBV7-9, the J call TRBJ2-1; TRBD1 matches at 10 bases. Germline V gene sequence: CDR1 SEHNR, CDR2 FQNEAQ (reference sequence). This CDR3 contains 15 residues. Unmatched junction bases numbered 5, after V lost 3 bases and J lost 6 bases. The CDR3 DNA reads TGTGCCAGCAGCTTTGGACAGGGGGAAGGCAATGAGCAGTTCTTC. Translation: CASSFGQGEGNEQFF. The full variable domain, in which reference TRBV7-9 and TRBJ2-1 provide the parts outside the CDR3, is DTGVSQNPRHKITKRGQNVTFRCDPISEHNRLYWYRQTLGQGPEFLTYFQNEAQLEKSRLLSDRFSAERPKGSFSTLEIQRTEQGDSAMYLCASSFGQGEGNEQFFGPGTRLTVL.

The table lists this clonotype with many counts. This chain connects TRBV18 to TRBJ2-1; 8 positions agree with TRBD1. Germline assignment: CDR1 KGHSH and CDR2 LQKENI. The CDR3 has 17 amino acids. With V trimmed by 3 bases and J by 1 base, 8 bases remained unmatched. The CDR3 coding sequence is TGTGCCAGCTCACCCCAGCTGACAGGGGCATCCTACAATGAGCAGTTCTTC. Protein product: CASSPQLTGASYNEQFF.

V usage is TRBV2 and J usage is TRBJ2-7; 12 bases are shared with TRBD1. The CDR3 is 15 residues long. Germline values: CDR1 SNHLY, CDR2 FYNNEI. V shed 3 bases, J shed 10 bases, and the junction held 10 bases outside the gene matches. This CDR3 reads CASSEGQGAGNYQYF. CDR3 DNA: TGTGCCAGCAGTGAGGGACAGGGGGCCGGTAACTATCAGTACTTC.

There are many counts of this clonotype. One end of the junction does not line up with germline, which may come from a read error. The genes are TRBV5-1 and TRBJ2-3, with TRBD2 matching over 7 bases. This CDR3 spans 16 amino acids. Germline values: CDR1 SGHRS, CDR2 YFSETQ. CDR3 loop: CASSPLAALSTDTQCF. CDR3 nucleotide sequence: TGCGCCAGCAGCCCTCTAGCGGCCCTCAGCACAGATACGCAGTGTTTT. Using reference TRBV5-1 and TRBJ2-3 for the parts outside the CDR3, the full variable domain is KAGVTQTPRYLIKTRGQQVTLSCSPISGHRSVSWYQQTPGQGLQFLFEYFSETQRNKGNFPGRFSGRQFSNSRSEMNVSTLELGDSALYLCASSPLAALSTDTQCFGPGTRLTVL.